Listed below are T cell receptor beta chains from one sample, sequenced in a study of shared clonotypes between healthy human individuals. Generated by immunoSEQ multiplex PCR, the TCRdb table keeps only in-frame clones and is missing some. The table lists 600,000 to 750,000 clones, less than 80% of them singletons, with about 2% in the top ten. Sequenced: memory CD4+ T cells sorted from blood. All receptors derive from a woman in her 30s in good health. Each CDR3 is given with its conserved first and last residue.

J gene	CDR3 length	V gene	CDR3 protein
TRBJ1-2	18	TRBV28	CASSTFGPRRGVGYGYTF
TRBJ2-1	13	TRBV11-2	CASTRGYYNEQFF
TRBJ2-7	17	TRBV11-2	CASSPRWGGRATYEQYF
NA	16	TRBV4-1	CASSQITKPEAHEQYF
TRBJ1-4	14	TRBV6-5	CASSRRQGSEKLFF
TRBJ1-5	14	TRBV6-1	CASSESRGNQPQHF
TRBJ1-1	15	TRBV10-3	CAISPETGWPTEAFF
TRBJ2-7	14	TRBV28	CASRGGGNFYEQYF
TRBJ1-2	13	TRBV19	CASSPVRGEGYTF
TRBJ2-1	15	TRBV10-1	CASSEGRGTYNEQFF
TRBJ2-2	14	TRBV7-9	CASRGRTNTGELFF
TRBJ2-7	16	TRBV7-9	CASSRRDRGESYEQYF
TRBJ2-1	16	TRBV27	CASSSPEAGGRNEQFF
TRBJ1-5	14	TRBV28	CASSPTDRYQPQHF
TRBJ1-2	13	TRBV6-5	CASMPGQVYGYTF
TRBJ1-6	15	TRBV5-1	CASSPTGTPGKKLHF
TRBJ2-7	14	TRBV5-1	CASSPGTEVHEQYF
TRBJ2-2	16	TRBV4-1	CASGRGLATNTGELFF
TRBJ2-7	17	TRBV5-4	CASSFWVAGRTTYEQYF
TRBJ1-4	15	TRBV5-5	CASSLDAGLNEKLFF
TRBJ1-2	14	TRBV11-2	CASSLGGTNYGYTF
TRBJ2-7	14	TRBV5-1	CASSLQLENYEQYF
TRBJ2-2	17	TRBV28	CASSNTNRVGDTGELFF
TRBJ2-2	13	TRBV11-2	CASSHALGGELFF
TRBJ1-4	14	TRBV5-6	CASSQTGTNEKLFF
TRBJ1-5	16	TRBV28	CASSLPGQGTSQPQHF
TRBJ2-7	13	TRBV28	CASRRTADSQQYF
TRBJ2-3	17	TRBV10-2	CASSEWGGAGSGDTQYF
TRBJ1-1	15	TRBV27	CASSFRLSWDAEAFF
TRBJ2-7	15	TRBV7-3	CASSLRLAGVHEQYF
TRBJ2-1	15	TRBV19	CASSIEPRQSNEQFF
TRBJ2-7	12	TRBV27	CASSHNSYEQYF
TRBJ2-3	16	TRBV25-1	CASSEASGALTDTQYF
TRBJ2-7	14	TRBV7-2	CASSPGTFGYEQYF
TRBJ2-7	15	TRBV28	CASSPPQGGGYEQYF
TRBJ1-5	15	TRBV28	CASPTGQGILEPQHF
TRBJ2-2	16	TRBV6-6	CASGGTSGSNTGELFF
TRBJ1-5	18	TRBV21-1	CASSKGWVDSYSNQPQHF
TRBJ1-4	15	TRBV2	CASTRAGQGLEKLFF
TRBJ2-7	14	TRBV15	CATSRARSAYEQYF
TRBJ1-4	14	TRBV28	CASKRTGESEKLFF
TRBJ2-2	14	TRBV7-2	CASSLLGGTGELFF
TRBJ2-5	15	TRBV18	CASSPPDFNHETQYF
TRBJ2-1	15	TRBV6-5	CASRAGLAGVTEQFF
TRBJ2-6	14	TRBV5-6	CASSSQGGANVLTF
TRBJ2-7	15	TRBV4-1	CASSQGQGPRQEQYF
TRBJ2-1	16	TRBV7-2	CASSLLGGMGYNEQFF
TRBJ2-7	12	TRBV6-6	CASSLEGYEQYF
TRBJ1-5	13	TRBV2	CASSRLSNQPQHF
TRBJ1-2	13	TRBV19	CASSPGTAIGYTF
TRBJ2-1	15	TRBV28	CASSQQGQGLNEQFF
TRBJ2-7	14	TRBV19	CASRMTSTAYEQYF
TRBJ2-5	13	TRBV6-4	CASSEQDGETQYF
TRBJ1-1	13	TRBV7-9	CASSRTGNTEAFF
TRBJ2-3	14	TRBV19	CASGRRGSTDTQYF